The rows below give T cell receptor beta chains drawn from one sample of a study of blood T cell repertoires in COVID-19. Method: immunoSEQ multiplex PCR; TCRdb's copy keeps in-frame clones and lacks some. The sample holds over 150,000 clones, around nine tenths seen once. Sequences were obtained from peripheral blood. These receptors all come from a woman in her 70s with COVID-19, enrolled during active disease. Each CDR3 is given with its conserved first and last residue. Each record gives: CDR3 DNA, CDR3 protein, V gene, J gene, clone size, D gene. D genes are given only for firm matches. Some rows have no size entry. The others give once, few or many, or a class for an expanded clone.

cdr3_nt: TGTGCCAGCAGTTTAGCGGGGGGGCGCGCCCAGTACTTC; cdr3_aa: CASSLAGGRAQYF; v_call: TRBV12-3/TRBV12-4; j_call: TRBJ2-5; clone_size: NA; d_call: NA
cdr3_nt: TGCGCCAGCTCTCGGAACCTCAGGGGGCGCCTGGACACCGGGGAGCTGTTTTTT; cdr3_aa: CASSRNLRGRLDTGELFF; v_call: TRBV10-1; j_call: TRBJ2-2; clone_size: NA; d_call: TRBD1
cdr3_nt: TGTGCCAGCAGCTTAAAGCACAGTAATTCACCCCTCCACTTT; cdr3_aa: CASSLKHSNSPLHF; v_call: TRBV7-3; j_call: TRBJ1-6; clone_size: NA; d_call: NA
cdr3_nt: TGTGCCAGCAGTGTCCGACTAGCGGGGTTCTACAATGAGCAGTTCTTC; cdr3_aa: CASSVRLAGFYNEQFF; v_call: TRBV2; j_call: TRBJ2-1; clone_size: few; d_call: TRBD2
cdr3_nt: TGCGCCAGCAGCCAACCGGGACAGGTCAACACTGAAGCTTTCTTT; cdr3_aa: CASSQPGQVNTEAFF; v_call: TRBV4-1; j_call: TRBJ1-1; clone_size: NA; d_call: TRBD1
cdr3_nt: TGTGCCACCAGCAGAGACCGGCCGACAGGGTCCGGGGAGCTGTTTTTT; cdr3_aa: CATSRDRPTGSGELFF; v_call: TRBV15; j_call: TRBJ2-2; clone_size: NA; d_call: TRBD1
cdr3_nt: TGTGCCATCAAGGAAGGCGGGGGAGCCCAGGATACGCAGTATTTT; cdr3_aa: CAIKEGGGAQDTQYF; v_call: TRBV10-3; j_call: TRBJ2-3; clone_size: NA; d_call: TRBD2
cdr3_nt: TGTGCCAGCAGCCCAGGGGGTTGGTACTTC; cdr3_aa: CASSPGGWYF; v_call: TRBV11-2; j_call: TRBJ2-5; clone_size: NA; d_call: TRBD1
cdr3_nt: TGTGCCATCAGTGAGTCTCAGGGTGGGGATTCACCCCTCCACTTT; cdr3_aa: CAISESQGGDSPLHF; v_call: TRBV10-3; j_call: TRBJ1-6; clone_size: NA; d_call: NA
cdr3_nt: TGTGCCAGCAGGTCAGGGGCCGGCACAGATACGCAGTATTTT; cdr3_aa: CASRSGAGTDTQYF; v_call: TRBV2; j_call: TRBJ2-3; clone_size: NA; d_call: NA
cdr3_nt: TGTGCCAGCAGCCCGAGGACTAGCGGGGGGGCGAACACCGGGGAGCTGTTTTTT; cdr3_aa: CASSPRTSGGANTGELFF; v_call: TRBV7-7; j_call: TRBJ2-2; clone_size: NA; d_call: TRBD2
cdr3_nt: TGTGCCAGCAGCTCTACAGGGGTAGGGGAAAAACTGTTTTTT; cdr3_aa: CASSSTGVGEKLFF; v_call: TRBV7-2; j_call: TRBJ1-4; clone_size: NA; d_call: TRBD1
cdr3_nt: TGTGCCAGCAGCTCAGCTACAGGGGATGTTACGCAGTATTTT; cdr3_aa: CASSSATGDVTQYF; v_call: TRBV7-3; j_call: TRBJ2-3; clone_size: once; d_call: TRBD1
cdr3_nt: TGCGCCAGCAGCCCTCAGAGCGGGGGGGTAAGGGATGAGCAGTTCTTC; cdr3_aa: CASSPQSGGVRDEQFF; v_call: TRBV4-1; j_call: TRBJ2-1; clone_size: NA; d_call: TRBD2
cdr3_nt: TGTGCCAGCAGGACGGACAGGGAAGGAGGCTACACCTTC; cdr3_aa: CASRTDREGGYTF; v_call: TRBV12-3/TRBV12-4; j_call: TRBJ1-2; clone_size: NA; d_call: TRBD1
cdr3_nt: TGTGCCAGTAGTATAGGGGCATTCCAAGAGACCCAGTACTTC; cdr3_aa: CASSIGAFQETQYF; v_call: TRBV19; j_call: TRBJ2-5; clone_size: NA; d_call: NA
cdr3_nt: TGTGCCAGTAGTATTAAGTCTTTCGGACTAGCGGTGCCCAATGAGCAGTTCTTC; cdr3_aa: CASSIKSFGLAVPNEQFF; v_call: TRBV19; j_call: TRBJ2-1; clone_size: NA; d_call: TRBD2
cdr3_nt: TGCAGCGTTGAGTATGGGGGGTACGCTTTCTTT; cdr3_aa: CSVEYGGYAFF; v_call: TRBV29-1; j_call: TRBJ1-1; clone_size: NA; d_call: NA
cdr3_nt: TGCGCCAGCAGTGACTGGGGGGACTACACAGATACGCAGTATTTT; cdr3_aa: CASSDWGDYTDTQYF; v_call: TRBV10-2; j_call: TRBJ2-3; clone_size: NA; d_call: TRBD2
cdr3_nt: TGTGCCAGTAGTATCGGGTGGTTGGAGCGTCACGCTGAAGCTTTCTTT; cdr3_aa: CASSIGWLERHAEAFF; v_call: TRBV19; j_call: TRBJ1-1; clone_size: NA; d_call: NA
cdr3_nt: TGTGCCAGTAGTACCGGGGGGGCCGGGAACACTGAAGCTTTCTTT; cdr3_aa: CASSTGGAGNTEAFF; v_call: TRBV19; j_call: TRBJ1-1; clone_size: NA; d_call: NA
cdr3_nt: TGTGCCAGCACGACCGGACAGAGCAATCAGCCCCAGCATTTT; cdr3_aa: CASTTGQSNQPQHF; v_call: TRBV18; j_call: TRBJ1-5; clone_size: NA; d_call: NA
cdr3_nt: TGTGCCAGCAGCTTGTCTAGCGGGGGGTACAATGAGCAGTTCTTC; cdr3_aa: CASSLSSGGYNEQFF; v_call: TRBV7-9; j_call: TRBJ2-1; clone_size: NA; d_call: TRBD2
cdr3_nt: TGTGCCAGCAGCTCACAATCCTACGAGCAGTACTTC; cdr3_aa: CASSSQSYEQYF; v_call: TRBV11-2; j_call: TRBJ2-7; clone_size: once; d_call: NA
cdr3_nt: TGCAGTGAACTAGCGGGTGCCGAGCAGTACTTC; cdr3_aa: CSELAGAEQYF; v_call: TRBV20-1; j_call: TRBJ2-7; clone_size: many; d_call: TRBD2
cdr3_nt: TGTGCCTGGAACCCCGACAGGCCGGGGGGGACCGGGGAGCTGTTTTTT; cdr3_aa: CAWNPDRPGGTGELFF; v_call: TRBV30; j_call: TRBJ2-2; clone_size: NA; d_call: TRBD2
cdr3_nt: TGTGCCAGCAGTGGACACAGGGTTTGGGAGACCCAGTACTTC; cdr3_aa: CASSGHRVWETQYF; v_call: TRBV25-1; j_call: TRBJ2-5; clone_size: NA; d_call: NA
cdr3_nt: TGTGCCAGCAGCCAAGGACAGGGGCTGTTGCAGTACTTC; cdr3_aa: CASSQGQGLLQYF; v_call: TRBV3-1/TRBV3-2; j_call: TRBJ2-7; clone_size: NA; d_call: TRBD1
cdr3_nt: TGTGCCAGTAGTATAGGGGGCTACACCGGGGAGCTGTTTTTT; cdr3_aa: CASSIGGYTGELFF; v_call: TRBV19; j_call: TRBJ2-2; clone_size: few; d_call: NA
cdr3_nt: TGTGCCAGCTCACAACAGGGGGCCGAGGGTGGCTACACCTTC; cdr3_aa: CASSQQGAEGGYTF; v_call: TRBV18; j_call: TRBJ1-2; clone_size: NA; d_call: TRBD1
cdr3_nt: TGTGCCAGCAGCGGAGTCCGGGTGGATACGCAGTATTTT; cdr3_aa: CASSGVRVDTQYF; v_call: TRBV5-6; j_call: TRBJ2-3; clone_size: NA; d_call: NA
cdr3_nt: TGTGCCATCAGTGAGTCGCGGAGTGAGGCTTTCTTT; cdr3_aa: CAISESRSEAFF; v_call: TRBV10-3; j_call: TRBJ1-1; clone_size: NA; d_call: NA